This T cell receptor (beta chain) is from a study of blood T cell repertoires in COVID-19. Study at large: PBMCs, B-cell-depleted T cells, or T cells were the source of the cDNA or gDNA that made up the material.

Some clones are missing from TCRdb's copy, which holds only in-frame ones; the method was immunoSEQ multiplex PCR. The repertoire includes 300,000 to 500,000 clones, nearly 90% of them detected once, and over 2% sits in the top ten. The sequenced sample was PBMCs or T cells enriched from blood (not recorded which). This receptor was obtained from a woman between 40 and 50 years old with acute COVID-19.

The DNA of the CDR3 is TGTGCCAGCAGCAGACAGGTCGGCAATCAGCCCCAGCATTTT. Translating it yields CASSRQVGNQPQHF. The rearrangement uses TRBV11-3 and TRBJ1-5; D may be TRBD1 (6 bases). Germline CDR1 and CDR2: SGHNT and YENEEA. The CDR3 covers 14 residues. V was cut by 5 bases and J by 2 bases, with 10 bases left in between. Full variable domain (remainder filled in from reference TRBV11-3 and TRBJ1-5): EAGVVQSPRYKIIEKKQPVAFWCNPISGHNTLYWYLQNLGQGPELLIRYENEEAVDDSQLPKDRFSAERLKGVDSTLKIQPAELGDSAVYLCASSRQVGNQPQHFGDGTRLSIL.